The next 7 T cell receptor beta chains were all read from a single sample in a study of blood T cells in healthy people across ages. A second PCR, run for about 7 to 11 cycles, used a sample-barcoded 5' primer plus a J-beta primer mix. TCRdb re-called the 5' RACE reads with MiXCR, one entry per CDR3 protein. The data hold fewer than 2 million distinct CDR3 sequences, with 30% to 40% observed a single time. Specimen: blood. The source of these receptors is a human donor in good health.

The genes are TRBV11-2 and TRBJ2-3; no definite D call. This CDR3 spans 12 amino acids. CDR1 SGHAT and CDR2 FQNNGV come from the germline V gene. V dropped 3 bases and J dropped 6 bases, with 7 bases sitting between them. CDR3 amino acids: CASSLGCDTQYF. CDR3 nucleotides: TGTGCCAGCAGCTTGGGGTGCGATACGCAGTATTTT. The full variable domain, with the rest looked up from reference TRBV11-2 and TRBJ2-3, is EAGVAQSPRYKIIEKRQSVAFWCNPISGHATLYWYQQILGQGPKLLIQFQNNGVVDDSQLPKDRFSAERLKGVDSTLKIQPAKLEDSAVYLCASSLGCDTQYFGPGTRLTVL.

This clonotype has only a few counts. The J gene is TRBJ2-3, the V gene TRBV7-9, with D unclear. The CDR3 runs to 15 residues. Trimming took off 0 bases at V and 6 bases at J, with 13 bases between the two ends. The germline V gene encodes CDR1 SEHNR and CDR2 FQNEAQ (reference sequence). Here the CDR3 reads CASSLAEAISDTQYF. CDR3 coding DNA: TGTGCCAGCAGCTTAGCGGAAGCTATCTCGGATACGCAGTATTTT.

J is TRBJ1-2 and V is TRBV12-3 or TRBV12-4, with D possibly matching TRBD1 (5 bases). There are 15 residues in the CDR3. V was pared by 1 base and J by 7 bases, with 16 bases between. This CDR3 reads CASSLVSWTILGYTF. CDR3 DNA: TGTGCCAGCAGTTTAGTATCGTGGACAATTCTTGGCTACACCTTC.

This clonotype appeared a single time. The rearrangement joins TRBV10-3 to TRBJ1-4; D gene uncertain. Trimming took off 11 bases at V and 4 bases at J, with 20 bases between the two ends. The CDR3 sequence is 15 residues long. Germline V gene data show CDR1 as ENHRY and CDR2 as SYGVKD. The CDR3 spells CASDTPLRVNEKLFF. DNA of the CDR3: TGTGCCTCTGACACCCCGTTGAGGGTTAATGAAAAACTGTTTTTT.

The DNA for the CDR3 is TGTGCCAGCAGTATAGGGACAGGACCCTACGAGCAGTACTTC. It specifies CASSIGTGPYEQYF. The chain uses TRBV6-5 and TRBJ2-4; 8 bases fit TRBD1. The J call may be incorrect, as the DNA end agrees better with TRBJ2-7. The CDR3 consists of 14 residues. From germline, CDR1 is MNHEY and CDR2 SVGAGI.

The V and J genes are TRBV6-1 and TRBJ2-4; a possible D gene is TRBD1 (5 bases). The last part of the DNA fits TRBJ2-7 better; the J call may be wrong. The germline CDR1 and CDR2 sequences are MNHNS and SASEGT. CDR3 size: 13 residues. The CDR3 DNA is TGTGCCAGCAGTGAAGCGGAAGGGGTCGAGCAGTACTTC. Residues: CASSEAEGVEQYF.

This chain joins TRBV9 and TRBJ1-3; tentatively, D is TRBD1 (5 bases). Germline V gene sequence: CDR1 SGDLS, CDR2 YYNGEE. The CDR3 runs 15 residues. V lost 2 bases to trimming and J lost 7 bases, with 16 bases between them. The CDR3 spells CASSVAGSPSNTIYF. In DNA form, the CDR3 reads TGTGCCAGCAGCGTCGCAGGGAGTCCTTCGAACACCATATATTTT.